These 3 T cell receptor beta chains came from one sample sequenced in a study of radiation and T cells in renal cell carcinoma. As for time point: baseline pretreatment blood. The treatment here: 15 Gy SBRT to primary tumor, nephrectomy 4 weeks later. Produced via immunoSEQ multiplex PCR; TCRdb's table is partial and in-frame only. Of around 94,000 clones listed, 65% to 90% are singletons. The input for sequencing was blood, taken from a patient whose treatment included radiotherapy and nephrectomy. These receptors all come from a middle-aged man with renal cell carcinoma.

This chain joins TRBV11-2 and TRBJ2-2; TRBD1 is a possible D gene (5 bases). The germline gives CDR1 SGHAT, CDR2 FQNNGV. This CDR3 region has 14 residues. V lost 3 bases, J lost 4 bases, and 9 bases lay in between. The CDR3 reads CASSLAGSTGELFF. In DNA form, the CDR3 reads TGTGCCAGCAGCTTGGCAGGGTCCACCGGGGAGCTGTTTTTT.

The V gene is TRBV6-5, the J gene TRBJ1-5; no reliable D call. Germline V gene sequence: CDR1 MNHEY, CDR2 SVGAGI. The CDR3 contains 14 residues. V lost 5 bases, J lost 6 bases, and 14 bases lay in between. Here the CDR3 reads CASSTRPHGQPQHF. CDR3 DNA sequence: TGTGCCAGCAGTACCCGCCCGCACGGTCAGCCCCAGCATTTT.

The rearrangement joins TRBV25-1 to TRBJ2-2; 8 bases line up with TRBD2. This CDR3 region has 18 residues. The J segment lost 7 bases and the V segment lost 5 bases, leaving 18 bases of the junction unmatched. From germline, CDR1 is MGHDK and CDR2 SYGVNS. The CDR3 coding sequence is TGTGCCAGCAGTAGAATTAGGGACGGGAGGGCCGGAGGCGGGGAGCTGTTTTTT. Translation: CASSRIRDGRAGGGELFF.